Given below is one T cell receptor (beta chain) in context. This clonotype was counted ten times or more. The antigen it recognizes is unknown. Nothing much larger sits one base from this clone, and base qualities are not available. This sample was included in a study of T cells in Graves' hyperthyroidism and ophthalmopathy (dated by TCRdb to between 2019 and 2020). Study-wide context: Peripheral blood was collected at initial diagnosis, before any treatment. The 100 discovery patients were randomly split 7:3 into training and test sets. Following sampling, methimazole starting at 30 mg daily was given to hyperthyroidism patients, and high-dose intravenous methylprednisolone was given to ophthalmopathy patients. In six Graves' hyperthyroidism patients, the study also compared T-cell repertoires from thyroid tissue with T-cell repertoires from blood. The paper reports TCR Vbeta CDR3 sequencing of fewer than 150 peripheral blood samples: around 41 ophthalmopathy, under 85 hyperthyroidism and around 17 progressor patients. Prospective prediction of ophthalmopathy was tested in an independent validation cohort consisting of 18 hyperthyroidism patients and around 16 patients who later progressed to ophthalmopathy. A discovery cohort of around 98 patients, approximately 45 with Graves' ophthalmopathy and fewer than 65 with stable Graves' hyperthyroidism, was used to find distinguishing TCR V-J signatures. Study-wide conclusions, independent of this receptor: Most expanded thyroid clonotypes (frequency above 0.001) were also found in blood, which suggests that blood repertoires may mirror thyroid immune responses. During validation, the model predicted progression to ophthalmopathy a median of about 5.9 months ahead of onset, with around 71% sensitivity and under 85% specificity. No statistical method was used to fix the sample size in advance, and group allocation was not hidden from the investigators. A 13 V-J signature model separated ophthalmopathy from stable hyperthyroidism, with approximately 86% sensitivity and roughly 81% specificity in cross-validation and 80%/75% in testing.

The germline V gene encodes CDR1 KGHDR and CDR2 SFDVKD. Including the terminal cysteine and phenylalanine, the CDR3 comprises 16 residues. Of the read, only the CDR3 DNA is kept; its 48 bases are in frame from base 1. Between the V and J ends, shortened by 4 bases and 3 bases respectively, the junction contains 16 bases. Stable Graves' hyperthyroidism was defined as the absence of progression to ophthalmopathy over 18 months of follow-up. Hyperthyroidism patients were newly diagnosed, had a disease duration of under 2 months, and were aged 18 to 65 years. Any patient with an uncontrolled infection, another autoimmune disease, pregnancy or lactation was excluded. Diagnoses relied on clinical symptoms, serum thyroxine and TRAb, thyroid ultrasound and orbital computed tomography. Ficoll-Paque density gradient centrifugation was used to isolate PBMCs from around 10 ml of fresh peripheral blood. Total RNA was extracted with Trizol reagent, and quality was checked on an Agilent 2100 Bioanalyzer.

TCR beta CDR3 regions were amplified from RNA transcripts. The TCR CDR3 was subjected to a first round of RT-PCR using the HTBI primer set and the Qiagen OneStep RT-PCR kit. Libraries were constructed in a second round of multiplex PCR, after which size selection and purification were carried out. Libraries were sequenced paired-end with 100 bp reads on an Illumina HiSeq2000. The source study handled its data this way. Raw data were processed with SOAPnuke, discarding reads with adapters, uncalled bases, mean Phred below 15, or no exact constant-primer or identifier match. COPE v1.2.5 was used to merge high-quality paired reads, and clonotypes were defined as unique nucleotide sequences. MiTCR v1.1 was used to align clonotypes to the IMGT TRBV, TRBD and TRBJ reference segments. Analysis was restricted to V-J combinations with a frequency above 0.0001, which covered roughly 99% of repertoires. The TCS score was defined as F50 (clonal expansion) divided by E x V (chaos), with BLOSUM62-based TCRdist calculated between CDR3 peptides within each V-J. Welch's t-statistics and random forest reduced around 510 V-J features to 13, which were used in a naive Bayes classifier (R e1071). The public reads were quality trimmed at Q25 with fastp and then assembled into clones with MiXCR by TCRdb, keeping productive beta chains. Rows matching on CDR3 protein sequence are summarized as one entry with the most common DNA and genes. These V and J calls derive from TCRdb rather than the authors' analysis. In this sample the table shows roughly 720,000 distinct CDR3 sequences, roughly a sixth of which occur a single time. The ten biggest clones cover about 14% of the sample.

This TCR derives from a man aged 50 to 60 with Graves' hyperthyroidism. Recombination linked TRBV24-1 to TRBJ2-3; TRBD1 is a weak D gene call, 6 bases matching. Sequencing was carried out using blood. For the CDR3, the sequence is CATSDPQGWLTDTQYF. The bases are TGTGCCACCAGTGACCCACAGGGTTGGTTGACAGATACGCAGTATTTT.